The 19 T cell receptor beta chains given below trace back to one sample, sequenced in a study of control samples from healthy donors and cancer patients. Clones were sequenced by immunoSEQ multiplex PCR, and TCRdb holds only the in-frame ones, with some missing. Of 40,000 to 55,000 clones in the sample, about 87% were seen once. Source material: PBMCs. The receptors here all came from a woman aged 60 to 75 with lung cancer.

The chain uses TRBV13 and TRBJ2-7; TRBD2 might be the D (6 bases). The germline V gene encodes CDR1 PRHDT and CDR2 FYEKMQ (reference sequence). Trimming left V 3 bases short and J 0 bases short, with 9 bases between. This CDR3 is built from 14 residues. CDR3 residues: CASSLSGSSYEQYF. In nucleotides, the CDR3 is TGTGCCAGCAGCTTGTCCGGGAGCTCCTACGAGCAGTACTTC.

V is TRBV2 and J is TRBJ1-4; D not resolved. V lost 6 bases to trimming and J lost 8 bases, with 4 bases between them. This CDR3 spans 10 amino acids. Germline CDR1 SNHLY, CDR2 FYNNEI. CDR3 DNA: TGTGCCAGCAGGGGCGAAAAACTGTTTTTT. This encodes CASRGEKLFF.

The chain recombines TRBV7-2 with TRBJ1-4; the match to TRBD1 covers 8 bases. The V and J ends lost 5 bases and 8 bases, in that order; junction bases with no gene match: 10. CDR1 SGHTA and CDR2 FQGNSA come from the germline V gene. The CDR3 totals 15 residues. The CDR3 here is CASSERTGTGEKLFF. The CDR3 DNA sequence: TGTGCCAGCAGCGAGAGGACAGGGACGGGGGAAAAACTGTTTTTT.

In the case of this clone: The same CDR3 is also encoded by other DNA sequences in this sample. V usage is TRBV28 and J usage is TRBJ1-3; maybe TRBD1 (5 bases). Germline CDR1 reads MDHEN; CDR2 reads SYDVKM. V lost 7 bases to trimming and J lost 4 bases, with 11 bases between them. This CDR3 has 13 amino acids. CDR3 nucleotides: TGTGCCAGCACCTCGGGGACCGGAAACACCATATATTTT. Its protein is CASTSGTGNTIYF.

The V call is TRBV19, the J call TRBJ1-1; no clear D gene. The V gene's germline CDR1 is LNHDA and CDR2 SQIVND (reference sequence). Trimming pared 6 bases from V and 8 bases from J, leaving 10 bases between. The CDR3 is made up of 11 amino acids. CDR3 protein: CASRVGLEAFF. The CDR3 DNA is TGTGCCAGTAGGGTTGGCCTAGAAGCTTTCTTT.

This clone was picked up a small number of times. V usage is TRBV10-3 and J usage is TRBJ2-3; D perhaps matches TRBD2 (6 bases). Germline assignment: CDR1 ENHRY and CDR2 SYGVKD. The CDR3 spans 14 residues. With 8 bases removed from V and 2 bases from J, the gap between germline ends came to 14 bases. The CDR3 DNA follows: TGTGCCATCTCGGAGGGAGGAGACACAGATACGCAGTATTTT. Translating it yields CAISEGGDTDTQYF.

This sequence joins TRBV9 and TRBJ2-3; D is undetermined. There are 12 residues in the CDR3. Germline loops: CDR1 SGDLS, CDR2 YYNGEE. With 1 base removed from V and 2 bases from J, the gap between germline ends came to 2 bases. The CDR3 here is CASSVPTDTQYF. The CDR3 DNA is TGTGCCAGCAGCGTACCCACAGATACGCAGTATTTT.

This chain connects TRBV5-1 to TRBJ2-1; D gene unclear. Trimming cost V 4 bases and J 4 bases, with 9 bases left between them. CDR1 is SGHRS and CDR2 is YFSETQ in the germline V gene. This CDR3 region has 13 residues. The CDR3 sequence is CASSPPMYNEQFF. In DNA form, the CDR3 reads TGCGCCAGCAGCCCGCCGATGTACAATGAGCAGTTCTTC.

The V gene is TRBV2, the J gene TRBJ1-5; no clear D gene. The CDR3 covers 16 residues. V shed 0 bases and J shed 4 bases, with 13 bases lying between them. Germline CDR1 SNHLY, CDR2 FYNNEI. The CDR3 DNA sequence: TGTGCCAGCAGTGAAGCTCCTGCGGGAGAAAATCAGCCCCAGCATTTT. Translated: CASSEAPAGENQPQHF.

The chain has TRBV5-1 and TRBJ1-2; a weak D match, TRBD1 (5 bases). From germline, CDR1 is SGHRS and CDR2 YFSETQ. V lost 4 bases to trimming and J lost 2 bases, with 12 bases between them. This CDR3 has 14 residues. The CDR3 protein is CASSPGTRNYGYTF. DNA for the CDR3: TGCGCCAGCAGCCCTGGGACGAGAAACTATGGCTACACCTTC.

This rearrangement joins TRBV25-1 to TRBJ2-5; 7 nucleotides agree with TRBD2. V lost 2 bases to trimming and J lost 5 bases; unmatched junction nucleotides: 8. Germline V gene lookup returns CDR1 MGHDK and CDR2 SYGVNS. CDR3 length equals 15 residues. The CDR3 sequence: CASSEEGGSGETQYF. Here the CDR3 DNA reads TGTGCCAGCAGTGAAGAGGGCGGGAGCGGGGAGACCCAGTACTTC.

The chain links TRBV6-1 to TRBJ1-2, with D hard to call. This CDR3 is built from 14 residues. V dropped 2 bases and J dropped 3 bases, with 10 bases sitting between them. CDR1 and CDR2 from the germline V gene are MNHNS and SASEGT. The CDR3 spells CASSESGQYYGYTF. The DNA for the CDR3 is TGTGCCAGCAGTGAAAGCGGCCAGTACTATGGCTACACCTTC.

The chain uses TRBV7-9 and TRBJ2-1, with TRBD2 matching 15 bases. Per the germline V gene, CDR1 is SEHNR and CDR2 is FQNEAQ (reference sequence). The CDR3 extends over 17 amino acids. The junction had 6 bases not matched to a gene; V was cut back by 4 bases and J by 5 bases. In DNA, the CDR3 is TGTGCCAGCAGCTCCCTGGGACTAGCGGGAGGCCACAATGAGCAGTTCTTC. Translated, it gives CASSSLGLAGGHNEQFF.

V and J are TRBV2 and TRBJ2-1; TRBD2 is a possible D gene (5 bases). CDR1 SNHLY and CDR2 FYNNEI come from the germline V gene. V was pared by 6 bases and J by 7 bases, with 19 bases between. This CDR3 is built from 15 residues. The CDR3 is CASSHTSGGINEQFF. The CDR3 DNA sequence: TGTGCCAGCAGCCATACTAGTGGCGGTATTAATGAGCAGTTCTTC.

This clone appeared once. J is TRBJ2-1 and V is TRBV11-2; a weak D match, TRBD2 (6 bases). Trimming removed 0 bases at V and 9 bases at J, with 15 bases between. There are 15 residues in the CDR3. CDR1 SGHAT and CDR2 FQNNGV come from the germline V gene. The CDR3, as DNA: TGTGCCAGCAGCTTAGATCGGGGACTCACCCCTGAGCAGTTCTTC. Its translation is CASSLDRGLTPEQFF.

The gene calls are TRBV7-9 and TRBJ2-1, with D perhaps TRBD1 (6 bases). The CDR3 spans 15 residues. CDR1 and CDR2 from the germline V gene are SEHNR and FQNEAQ (reference sequence). Trimming took off 2 bases at V and 0 bases at J, with 8 bases between the two ends. CDR3 sequence reads: CASSLTGSSYNEQFF. CDR3 DNA: TGTGCCAGCAGCTTAACAGGGAGCTCCTACAATGAGCAGTTCTTC.

Turning to this clone: Its ends do not fully match the called genes, so a read error is possible. This specimen includes other DNA sequences encoding the same CDR3. This sequence joins TRBV24-1 and TRBJ2-3, with D possibly matching TRBD2 (6 bases). Germline assignment: CDR1 KGHDR and CDR2 SFDVKD. This CDR3 has 16 amino acids. CDR3: CATSDLRGTSTDTQYF. The CDR3 nucleotides are TGTGCCACTAGTGATTTGCGGGGCACGAGCACAGATACGCAGTATTTT.

The chain couples TRBV3-1 (or the pseudogene TRBV3-2) to TRBJ2-6, with D uncertain. V was clipped by 4 bases and J by 0 bases, with 4 bases between them. In germline, CDR1 is LGHDT, CDR2 YNNKEL (reference sequence). There are 14 residues in the CDR3. CDR3: CASSPLSGANVLTF. The CDR3 DNA is TGTGCCAGCAGCCCCCTCTCTGGGGCCAACGTCCTGACTTTC.

Only a few counts were recorded for this clone. The chain links TRBV5-4 to TRBJ2-3, with 7 bases lining up with TRBD2. CDR1 is SGHNT and CDR2 is YYREEE in the germline V gene (reference sequence). This CDR3 comprises 15 residues. V was pared by 4 bases and J by 0 bases, with 5 bases of the junction left unmatched. CDR3 sequence: CASSPLAESTDTQYF. The DNA for the CDR3 is TGTGCCAGCAGCCCTCTAGCGGAAAGCACAGATACGCAGTATTTT.